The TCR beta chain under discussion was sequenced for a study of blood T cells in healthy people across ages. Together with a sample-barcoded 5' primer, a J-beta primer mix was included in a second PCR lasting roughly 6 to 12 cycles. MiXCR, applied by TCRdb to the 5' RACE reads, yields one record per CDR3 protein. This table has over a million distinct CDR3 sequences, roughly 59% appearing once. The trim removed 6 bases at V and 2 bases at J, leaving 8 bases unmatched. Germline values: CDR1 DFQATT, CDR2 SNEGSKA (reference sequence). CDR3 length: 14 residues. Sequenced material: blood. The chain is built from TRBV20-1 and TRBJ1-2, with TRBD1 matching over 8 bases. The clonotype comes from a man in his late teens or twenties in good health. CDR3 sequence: CSARYRTGNYGYTF. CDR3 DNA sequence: TGCAGTGCACGCTACCGGACAGGGAACTATGGCTACACCTTC.